One sample yielded the 30 T cell receptor beta chains listed below, sequenced in a study of blood T cell repertoires in COVID-19. Method: immunoSEQ multiplex PCR; TCRdb's copy keeps in-frame clones and lacks some. The sample consists of 55,000 to 65,000 clones, more than 80% of them appearing once. The sample was peripheral blood. The receptors were sampled from a man in his sixties with COVID-19, enrolled during active disease.

The chain employs TRBV7-3 and TRBJ2-1; TRBD2 matches at 9 bases. Germline assignment: CDR1 SGHTA and CDR2 FQGTGA. The CDR3 spans 16 residues. Losses at the gene ends were 4 bases for V and 3 bases for J; bases not matched to a gene: 7. The CDR3 DNA reads as TGTGCCAGCAGCTCCCCTAGCGGGGTTGGCTACAATGAGCAGTTCTTC. The encoded protein is CASSSPSGVGYNEQFF. The whole variable domain, remainder taken from reference TRBV7-3 and TRBJ2-1, is GAGVSQTPSNKVTEKGKYVELRCDPISGHTALYWYRQSLGQGPEFLIYFQGTGAADDSGLPNDRFFAVRPEGSVSTLKIQRTERGDSAVYLCASSSPSGVGYNEQFFGPGTRLTVL.

V gene TRBV3-1 (or the pseudogene TRBV3-2) combines with J gene TRBJ1-3; D remains ambiguous. The V end lost 2 bases, the J end lost 0 bases, and 8 bases lay between the germline ends. CDR3 size: 15 residues. CDR1 and CDR2 (germline): LGHDT, YNNKEL (reference sequence). This CDR3 is CASSQSASSGNTIYF. The CDR3 DNA is TGTGCCAGCAGCCAATCCGCGAGCTCTGGAAACACCATATATTTT.

This clone turned up a few times. This rearrangement joins TRBV4-1 to TRBJ2-3, with no clear D. The CDR3 spans 16 residues. In germline, CDR1 is MGHRA, CDR2 YSYEKL. V lost 3 bases and J 1 base, leaving 14 bases between the germline ends. CDR3 protein: CASSQGLQIGTDTQYF. In nucleotides, the CDR3 is TGCGCCAGCAGCCAGGGCCTACAAATAGGCACAGATACGCAGTATTTT.

V is TRBV6-5 and J is TRBJ2-7; 14 positions match TRBD2. The V gene end was trimmed by 6 bases and the J gene end by 1 base; junction bases not matched to a gene: 2. The CDR3 contains 15 residues. Germline V gene data show CDR1 as MNHEY and CDR2 as SVGAGI. In DNA form, the CDR3 reads TGTGCCAGCAGGACTAGCGGGAGGGGATCCTACGAGCAGTACTTC. It encodes CASRTSGRGSYEQYF.

The V call is TRBV5-1, the J call TRBJ2-1; TRBD2 matches 8 bases. V was pared by 3 bases and J by 0 bases, with 5 bases of the junction left unmatched. Germline V lookup: CDR1 SGHRS, CDR2 YFSETQ. This CDR3 is 16 amino acids long. As DNA, the CDR3 is TGCGCCAGCAGCTCACAGCGGGAGAGCTCCTACAATGAGCAGTTCTTC. Its protein is CASSSQRESSYNEQFF.

The chain uses TRBV7-2 and TRBJ2-3, with 7 nucleotides matching TRBD2. CDR1 is SGHTA, CDR2 FQGNSA, per germline. V was clipped by 2 bases and J by 6 bases; unmatched bases: 8. The CDR3 spans 15 residues. CDR3 DNA sequence: TGTGCCAGCAGCTTAAATGGGAGGGCCTCGGATACGCAGTATTTT. Residues: CASSLNGRASDTQYF.

The chain carries TRBV10-3 and TRBJ2-5; TRBD2 agrees at 14 bases. The CDR3 covers 20 residues. Germline loops: CDR1 ENHRY, CDR2 SYGVKD. The ends lost 4 bases at V and 2 bases at J; junction bases unmatched: 15. DNA for the CDR3: TGTGCCATCAGTGGGGCCGCGAGGACTAGCGGGGGGCCAGGTCAAGAGACCCAGTACTTC. Encoded protein: CAISGAARTSGGPGQETQYF.

The chain joins TRBV2 to TRBJ1-5; 7 nucleotides agree with TRBD1. The V gene end was trimmed by 4 bases and the J gene end by 7 bases; junction bases not matched to a gene: 4. The CDR3 runs 13 residues. Germline values: CDR1 SNHLY, CDR2 FYNNEI. DNA of the CDR3: TGTGCCAGCAGTGGACAGGGTTACCAGCCCCAGCATTTT. It codes for CASSGQGYQPQHF.

The table lists this clone with a few counts. The J gene is TRBJ2-1, the V gene TRBV19; D perhaps matches TRBD2 (6 bases). This CDR3 contains 16 residues. Trimming left V 7 bases short and J 3 bases short, with 19 bases between. The germline gives CDR1 LNHDA, CDR2 SQIVND (reference sequence). Written as DNA, the CDR3 is TGTGCCAGTACCCCGTCTGGTAGCGGTAACTACAATGAGCAGTTCTTC. Its translation: CASTPSGSGNYNEQFF.

A few counts support this clone. The chain joins TRBV5-6 to TRBJ1-2; D call uncertain. The V and J ends lost 2 bases and 3 bases respectively, with 14 bases between them. This CDR3 comprises 15 residues. CDR1 is SGHDT, CDR2 YYEEEE, per germline. The CDR3 loop is CASSLRGNNHYGYTF. DNA for the CDR3: TGTGCCAGCAGCTTAAGAGGGAACAACCACTATGGCTACACCTTC.

The chain couples TRBV5-6 to TRBJ2-5; the D gene is possibly TRBD1 (5 bases). V lost 7 bases and J 3 bases, leaving 19 bases between the germline ends. CDR1 SGHDT and CDR2 YYEEEE come from the germline V gene. The CDR3 totals 15 residues. In nucleotides, the CDR3 is TGTGCCAGCTGCTGGAGAGAGACAGAGAAAGAGACCCAGTACTTC. Amino acids: CASCWRETEKETQYF. The whole variable domain, filled in from reference TRBV5-6 and TRBJ2-5, reads DAGVTQSPTHLIKTRGQQVTLRCSPKSGHDTVSWYQQALGQGPQFIFQYYEEEERQRGNFPDRFSGHQFPNYSSELNVNALLLGDSALYLCASCWRETEKETQYFGPGTRLLVL.

The genes are TRBV7-9 and TRBJ1-5; TRBD1 agrees at 8 bases. The V gene end was trimmed by 3 bases and the J gene end by 6 bases; junction bases not matched to a gene: 19. The CDR3 has 19 amino acids. CDR1 and CDR2 from the germline V gene are SEHNR and FQNEAQ (reference sequence). CDR3 nucleotides: TGTGCCAGCAGCTTTGCAGCAGGGGGCGGTTTAGGTCCGGGTCAGCCCCAGCATTTT. Encoded protein: CASSFAAGGGLGPGQPQHF.

In DNA form, the CDR3 reads TGCGCCAGCGGAGTACAGGGGAATTCACCCCTCCACTTT. Protein: CASGVQGNSPLHF. The V call is TRBV5-1, the J call TRBJ1-6, with 7 bases identical to TRBD1. Trimming cost V 7 bases and J 7 bases; bases outside gene matches: 5. Germline-derived CDR1 and CDR2 are SGHRS and YFSETQ. The CDR3 consists of 13 residues.

In nucleotides, the CDR3 is TGTGCCAGCTCACTTACGGGACAGGGAAACTACGAGCAGTACTTC. Amino acids: CASSLTGQGNYEQYF. The chain links TRBV18 to TRBJ2-7, with TRBD1 matching 9 bases. The CDR3 consists of 15 residues. CDR1 KGHSH and CDR2 LQKENI come from the germline V gene. Trimming at V came to 4 bases and at J to 3 bases, leaving 7 bases not matched to a gene.

This chain connects TRBV7-8 to TRBJ1-5; 7 bases map to TRBD1. The junction had 10 bases not matched to a gene; V was cut back by 6 bases and J by 5 bases. This CDR3 is 15 amino acids long. The germline CDR1 and CDR2 sequences are SGHVS and FQNEAQ. The CDR3 is CASSKNSGGYQPQHF. The CDR3 DNA is TGTGCCAGCAGTAAAAACTCAGGGGGGTATCAGCCCCAGCATTTT.

In this sample, this clone turned up a few times. V is TRBV2 and J is TRBJ2-1; D perhaps matches TRBD2 (7 bases). With 6 bases removed from V and 6 bases from J, the gap between germline ends came to 15 bases. This CDR3 contains 14 residues. Germline V lookup: CDR1 SNHLY, CDR2 FYNNEI. In nucleotides, the CDR3 is TGTGCCAGCAGGTCCGGGGGGCTGAGCAATGAGCAGTTCTTC. Its protein product is CASRSGGLSNEQFF.

The chain recombines TRBV7-3 with TRBJ2-1; 8 bases fit TRBD2. Per the germline V gene, CDR1 is SGHTA and CDR2 is FQGTGA. CDR3 length: 15 residues. The J segment lost 7 bases and the V segment lost 6 bases, leaving 11 bases of the junction unmatched. This CDR3 is CASSYIRGGRNEQFF. In nucleotides, the CDR3 is TGTGCCAGCAGTTATATTCGGGGGGGCCGAAATGAGCAGTTCTTC.

The chain joins TRBV5-1 to TRBJ2-7, with 8 nucleotides matching TRBD2. Germline CDR1 and CDR2: SGHRS and YFSETQ. The CDR3 loop spans 14 amino acids. V shed 2 bases, J shed 3 bases, and the junction held 4 bases outside the gene matches. The CDR3 reads CASSFSGTFYEQYF. In DNA form, the CDR3 reads TGCGCCAGCAGCTTTAGCGGGACGTTCTACGAGCAGTACTTC.

The chain uses TRBV6-6 and TRBJ2-1; 10 bases are a match to TRBD2. The ends lost 3 bases at V and 6 bases at J; junction bases unmatched: 2. Germline V lookup: CDR1 MNHNY, CDR2 SVGAGI (reference sequence). This CDR3 comprises 14 residues. The CDR3 is CASSYLAGANEQFF. The CDR3, as DNA: TGTGCCAGCAGTTATCTAGCGGGAGCCAATGAGCAGTTCTTC.

The CDR3 reads CATSEEGWICTEAFF. CDR3 DNA sequence: TGTGCCACCTCCGAGGAGGGGTGGATTTGCACTGAAGCTTTCTTT. The chain links TRBV24-1 to TRBJ1-1, with D possibly TRBD1 on 5 matching bases. This CDR3 is 15 amino acids long. V lost 9 bases, J lost 4 bases, and 20 bases lay in between. Germline CDR1 is KGHDR and CDR2 is SFDVKD.

The CDR3 DNA is TGTGCCAGTAGTTTAAGACAGGGGAGATGGGATCAGCCCCAGCATTTT. Translating gives CASSLRQGRWDQPQHF. J is TRBJ1-5 and V is TRBV19; 8 bases agree with TRBD1. Trimming took 5 bases from V and 5 from J; bases not matched to a gene: 11. This CDR3 contains 16 residues. In germline, CDR1 is LNHDA, CDR2 SQIVND (reference sequence).

J is TRBJ2-3 and V is TRBV5-4; D gene unclear. CDR3 length equals 18 residues. The germline CDR1 and CDR2 sequences are SGHNT and YYREEE (reference sequence). V was pared by 1 base and J by 0 bases, with 18 bases between. CDR3 in amino acids: CASSLSVSGTPSTDTQYF. The CDR3 nucleotides read TGTGCCAGCAGCTTGTCCGTCTCTGGCACACCCAGCACAGATACGCAGTATTTT.

J is TRBJ2-1 and V is TRBV6-5; the D gene is possibly TRBD1 (6 bases). The CDR3 extends over 16 amino acids. The V end was cut by 0 bases, the J end by 4 bases, with 13 bases between. Germline CDR1 is MNHEY and CDR2 is SVGAGI. CDR3 sequence: CASSYSRQGRYNEQFF. DNA for the CDR3: TGTGCCAGCAGTTACTCGAGGCAGGGGCGGTACAATGAGCAGTTCTTC.

This chain joins TRBV29-1 and TRBJ1-2; maybe TRBD1 (6 bases). The CDR3 extends over 13 amino acids. The V end lost 2 bases, the J end lost 8 bases, and 15 bases lay between the germline ends. Germline V gene lookup returns CDR1 SQVTM and CDR2 ANQGSEA. The CDR3 DNA reads TGCAGCGTTGAACTGACAGGCCTCGGAGGCTACACCTTC. It encodes CSVELTGLGGYTF. The variable domain in full, completed from reference TRBV29-1 and TRBJ1-2, reads SAVISQKPSRDICQRGTSLTIQCQVDSQVTMMFWYRQQPGQSLTLIATANQGSEATYESGFVIDKFPISRPNLTFSTLTVSNMSPEDSSIYLCSVELTGLGGYTFGSGTRLTVV.

The chain is built from TRBV29-1 and TRBJ1-2; possibly TRBD1 for D (6 bases). The V end was cut by 4 bases, the J end by 5 bases, with 11 bases between. The CDR3 length is 12 residues. Germline V lookup: CDR1 SQVTM, CDR2 ANQGSEA. The CDR3 region has the DNA TGCAGCGTTGTGGCAGGGGTATATGGCTACACCTTC. It translates to CSVVAGVYGYTF.

The gene calls are TRBV15 and TRBJ2-2; 7 bases are shared with TRBD1. The CDR3 covers 14 residues. Germline CDR1 and CDR2: LNHNV and YYDKDF (reference sequence). The J segment lost 7 bases and the V segment lost 3 bases, leaving 5 bases of the junction unmatched. The DNA of the CDR3 is TGTGCCACCAGCAGTGCCACAGGGGTCGGGGAGCTGTTTTTT. Residues: CATSSATGVGELFF.

CDR3 sequence (DNA): TGCGCCAGCAGCCATAGGGCAAGCGGGAACACCGGGGAGCTGTTTTTT. It codes for CASSHRASGNTGELFF. The V and J genes are TRBV4-3 and TRBJ2-2; perhaps TRBD2 as D (5 bases). CDR3 length equals 16 residues. Germline V CDR1 and CDR2: LGHNA, YSLEER. The V gene lost 3 bases and the J gene lost 1 base, with 12 bases spanning the gap.

The V call is TRBV18, the J call TRBJ1-6; D is unresolved. The ends were cut back, 6 bases at V and 4 bases at J, with 10 bases in the middle. Germline loops: CDR1 KGHSH, CDR2 LQKENI. This CDR3 spans 14 amino acids. CDR3 nucleotide sequence: TGTGCCAGCTCCGGGATACTGTATAATTCACCCCTCCACTTT. Its protein is CASSGILYNSPLHF.

On this clone: The sample has other DNA sequences that encode this CDR3 too. V is TRBV19 and J is TRBJ2-5, with TRBD2 as a possible D gene (5 bases). The germline V gene encodes CDR1 LNHDA and CDR2 SQIVND (reference sequence). V lost 4 bases and J lost 5, with 11 bases in between. The length of the CDR3 is 13 residues. CDR3 DNA sequence: TGTGCCAGTAGTACATCAGGCGGGGAGACCCAGTACTTC. Its protein is CASSTSGGETQYF.

This rearrangement joins TRBV5-4 to TRBJ2-7; TRBD1 might be the D (6 bases). V was shortened by 0 bases and J by 2 bases, with 12 bases between the two germline ends. The CDR3 contains 15 residues. Per germline, CDR1 SGHNT and CDR2 YYREEE (reference sequence). In DNA form, the CDR3 reads TGTGCCAGCAGCTTGGATTGGCAGGGGACCTACGAGCAGTACTTC. As protein: CASSLDWQGTYEQYF.